The rows below give T cell receptor beta chains drawn from one sample of a study of blood T cell repertoires in COVID-19. The method was immunoSEQ multiplex PCR; TCRdb's version includes in-frame clones alone and lacks a portion of them. The sample shows about 150,000 clones, 70% to 85% of them seen only once. Input material: peripheral blood. These receptors all come from a woman between 50 and 59 years old with acute or convalescent COVID-19. The CDR3 runs from the conserved cysteine through the conserved F or W. D genes are given only for firm matches. Clone sizes are given selectively: once, few, many, or a class where the clone is expanded.

D gene,V gene,clone size,J gene,CDR3 protein,CDR3 DNA
NA,TRBV27,NA,TRBJ1-5,CATREGLSNQPQHF,TGTGCCACTAGGGAGGGTTTAAGCAATCAGCCCCAGCATTTT
TRBD1,TRBV24-1,NA,TRBJ1-2,CATSVTGDYGYTF,TGTGCCACCAGTGTTACAGGGGACTATGGCTACACCTTC
TRBD1,TRBV7-2,NA,TRBJ2-7,CASSFRGQDEQYF,TGTGCCAGCAGCTTCAGGGGGCAGGACGAGCAGTACTTC
NA,TRBV3-1/TRBV3-2,NA,TRBJ2-6,CASSQHTGGSGANVLTF,TGTGCCAGCAGCCAGCACACCGGCGGGTCTGGGGCCAACGTCCTGACTTTC
TRBD1,TRBV28,NA,TRBJ1-1,CASSSSGTGGFNTEAFF,TGTGCCAGCAGCTCTTCCGGGACAGGGGGCTTTAACACTGAAGCTTTCTTT
TRBD2,TRBV7-9,NA,TRBJ2-7,CASSLALAGGGYEQYF,TGTGCCAGCAGCTTAGCGCTAGCGGGAGGGGGATACGAGCAGTACTTC
NA,TRBV10-3,NA,TRBJ1-3,CAISEKQASSGNTIYF,TGTGCCATCAGTGAGAAACAGGCGAGCTCTGGAAACACCATATATTTT
TRBD1,TRBV6-5,NA,TRBJ1-6,CASSRQGGAPLHF,TGTGCCAGCAGCCGACAGGGGGGGGCCCCCCTCCACTTT
NA,TRBV24-1,NA,TRBJ1-2,CATSDFSSNYGYTF,TGTGCCACCAGTGATTTTAGCTCTAACTATGGCTACACCTTC
TRBD1,TRBV19,NA,TRBJ2-6,CASSSQGAGANVLTF,TGTGCCAGTAGTAGCCAGGGGGCTGGGGCCAACGTCCTGACTTTC
NA,TRBV28,once,TRBJ1-5,CASSNGEQPQHF,TGTGCCAGCAGTAACGGGGAACAGCCCCAGCATTTT
NA,TRBV19,NA,TRBJ2-1,CASSLASGSYNEQFF,TGTGCCAGTAGTCTTGCATCGGGCTCCTACAATGAGCAGTTCTTC
TRBD2,TRBV12-3/TRBV12-4,NA,TRBJ2-7,CASRGGLAYEQYF,TGTGCCAGCAGGGGAGGGCTTGCCTACGAGCAGTACTTC
TRBD2,TRBV6-5,NA,TRBJ2-1,CASTPGLGPNEQFF,TGTGCCAGCACCCCGGGACTAGGTCCCAATGAGCAGTTCTTC
NA,TRBV18,NA,TRBJ2-7,CASSARMPYEQYF,TGTGCCAGCTCAGCCAGGATGCCCTACGAGCAGTACTTC
NA,TRBV12-5,NA,TRBJ1-6,CASGPHAGTLYNSPLHF,TGTGCTAGTGGTCCCCACGCAGGGACTTTATATAATTCACCCCTCCACTTT
NA,TRBV6-5,NA,TRBJ2-7,CASSLGYEQYF,TGTGCCAGCAGTCTAGGCTACGAGCAGTACTTC
TRBD1,TRBV6-2/TRBV6-3,NA,TRBJ2-4,CASSDRGWYLAKNIQYF,TGTGCCAGCAGTGACAGGGGGTGGTACCTAGCCAAAAACATTCAGTACTTC
NA,TRBV5-1,NA,TRBJ2-7,CASNEVGSYEQYF,TGCGCCAGCAATGAGGTCGGTTCCTACGAGCAGTACTTC
TRBD2,TRBV30,once,TRBJ2-1,CASGRVEQFF,TGTGCTAGCGGGAGAGTTGAGCAGTTCTTC
TRBD1,TRBV18,NA,TRBJ2-2,CASSRNRGDTGELFF,TGTGCCAGCTCACGGAACAGGGGGGATACCGGGGAGCTGTTTTTT
TRBD2,TRBV9,NA,TRBJ2-3,CASSEGTSGLTDTQYF,TGTGCCAGCAGCGAAGGGACTAGCGGCCTCACAGATACGCAGTATTTT
NA,TRBV7-7,NA,TRBJ2-7,CASSLGVLSGEQYF,TGTGCCAGCAGCTTAGGGGTTTTATCGGGCGAGCAGTACTTC
TRBD2,TRBV28,NA,TRBJ2-1,CASSGGPSGRREQFF,TGTGCCAGCAGTGGGGGCCCTAGCGGGAGGCGGGAGCAGTTCTTC
TRBD1,TRBV9,NA,TRBJ1-5,CASSGFWDRGRNQPQHF,TGTGCCAGCAGCGGCTTTTGGGACAGGGGGCGGAATCAGCCCCAGCATTTT
TRBD2,TRBV15,NA,TRBJ2-3,CATSRILAGVTTDTQYF,TGTGCCACCAGCAGGATACTAGCGGGGGTCACCACAGATACGCAGTATTTT
TRBD1,TRBV4-1,NA,TRBJ1-4,CASSQQGGSEKLFF,TGCGCCAGCAGCCAACAAGGGGGCAGTGAAAAACTGTTTTTT
NA,TRBV12-3/TRBV12-4,few,TRBJ1-2,CASNSQGTYGYTF,TGTGCCAGCAATTCACAGGGTACCTATGGCTACACCTTC
NA,TRBV15,NA,TRBJ2-5,CATSLLAVQETQYF,TGTGCCACCAGTCTTTTAGCGGTCCAAGAGACCCAGTACTTC
NA,TRBV6-6,once,TRBJ2-7,CASSFLVDYSPYEQYF,TGTGCCAGCAGTTTTCTGGTCGATTACAGCCCCTACGAGCAGTACTTC
TRBD1,TRBV28,NA,TRBJ1-4,CASSEQGAGEKLFF,TGTGCCAGCAGTGAACAGGGGGCAGGAGAAAAACTGTTTTTT
NA,TRBV5-1,NA,TRBJ2-5,CASSLFEGETQYF,TGCGCCAGCAGCTTATTCGAGGGAGAGACCCAGTACTTC
TRBD1,TRBV28,NA,TRBJ2-7,CASSTTGTGAYEQYF,TGTGCCAGCAGTACAACCGGGACAGGTGCCTACGAGCAGTACTTC
NA,TRBV7-9,NA,TRBJ2-2,CASSLERFTGELFF,TGTGCCAGCAGCTTAGAGCGGTTCACCGGGGAGCTGTTTTTT
NA,TRBV27,NA,TRBJ1-1,CASSFRGSTEAFF,TGTGCCAGCAGTTTTCGAGGGTCGACTGAAGCTTTCTTT
TRBD2,TRBV11-3,once,TRBJ2-2,CASSLGGSGSHTGELFF,TGTGCCAGCAGCTTGGGTGGTAGCGGGTCCCACACCGGGGAGCTGTTTTTT
NA,TRBV4-3,NA,TRBJ2-5,CASSQGGRETQYF,TGCGCCAGCAGCCAAGGGGGGCGAGAGACCCAGTACTTC
NA,TRBV7-8,NA,TRBJ2-3,CASSLERLSLGDTQYF,TGTGCCAGCAGCTTAGAGAGGCTAAGCTTAGGAGATACGCAGTATTTT
NA,TRBV27,NA,TRBJ1-4,CASSLGVGTSNEKLFF,TGTGCCAGCAGCCTAGGGGTTGGGACAAGTAATGAAAAACTGTTTTTT
TRBD1,TRBV6-5,NA,TRBJ2-5,CASRSGQGPGETQYF,TGTGCCAGCAGGTCGGGACAGGGGCCGGGGGAGACCCAGTACTTC
TRBD2,TRBV5-4,NA,TRBJ2-2,CATLAGGNTGELFF,TGTGCCACGTTAGCGGGAGGGAACACCGGGGAGCTGTTTTTT
NA,TRBV5-8,NA,TRBJ1-5,CASSGGSNQPQHF,TGTGCCAGCTCGGGGGGTAGCAATCAGCCCCAGCATTTT
NA,TRBV10-3,NA,TRBJ1-1,CAISDRRVGEAFF,TGTGCCATCAGTGACCGGCGGGTAGGTGAAGCTTTCTTT
NA,TRBV5-4,NA,TRBJ1-2,CASSLDRDGGYTF,TGTGCCAGCAGCTTGGACAGGGACGGGGGCTACACCTTC
TRBD2,TRBV9,few,TRBJ2-3,CASSVAGGPVDTQYF,TGTGCCAGCAGCGTAGCGGGGGGGCCTGTGGATACGCAGTATTTT
NA,TRBV29-1,NA,TRBJ2-7,CSVMAADSRELYEQYF,TGCAGCGTTATGGCCGCCGACTCCCGTGAGCTCTACGAGCAGTACTTC
TRBD2,TRBV9,NA,TRBJ2-1,CASSVDRRGGWDEQFF,TGTGCCAGCAGCGTAGATCGTCGGGGGGGCTGGGATGAGCAGTTCTTC
TRBD2,TRBV7-8,NA,TRBJ2-1,CASSPGRLAGVNNEQFF,TGTGCCAGCAGCCCAGGGAGACTAGCGGGAGTTAACAATGAGCAGTTCTTC
TRBD1,TRBV27,NA,TRBJ1-2,CASSFRDRVYGYTF,TGTGCCAGCAGTTTCCGGGACAGGGTCTATGGCTACACCTTC
TRBD1,TRBV4-1,NA,TRBJ1-6,CASSQDSFQGAVSPLHF,TGCGCCAGCAGCCAAGATAGTTTCCAGGGGGCCGTATCACCCCTCCACTTT
TRBD2,TRBV5-4,NA,TRBJ2-4,CASSSSGRAVDKNIQYF,TGTGCCAGCAGCTCTAGCGGGAGGGCCGTTGACAAAAACATTCAGTACTTC
NA,TRBV3-1/TRBV3-2,NA,TRBJ1-2,CASSQAQGYYGYTF,TGTGCCAGCAGCCAGGCCCAGGGGTACTATGGCTACACCTTC
TRBD1,TRBV18,NA,TRBJ2-1,CASSRTGGDGSYNEQFF,TGTGCCAGCTCACGAACAGGGGGCGATGGCTCCTACAATGAGCAGTTCTTC
NA,TRBV19,NA,TRBJ1-1,CASSLRQLNTEAFF,TGTGCCAGTAGTTTAAGACAGCTGAACACTGAAGCTTTCTTT
NA,TRBV19,NA,TRBJ1-4,CASSIGQGVEKLFF,TGTGCCAGTAGTATCGGGCAGGGCGTTGAAAAACTGTTTTTT
NA,TRBV7-3,NA,TRBJ2-7,CASSLGAGDYEQYF,TGTGCCAGCAGCTTAGGGGCAGGGGACTACGAGCAGTACTTC
NA,TRBV18,NA,TRBJ1-6,CASSPGGADSPLHF,TGTGCCAGCTCACCTGGAGGGGCGGATTCACCCCTCCACTTT